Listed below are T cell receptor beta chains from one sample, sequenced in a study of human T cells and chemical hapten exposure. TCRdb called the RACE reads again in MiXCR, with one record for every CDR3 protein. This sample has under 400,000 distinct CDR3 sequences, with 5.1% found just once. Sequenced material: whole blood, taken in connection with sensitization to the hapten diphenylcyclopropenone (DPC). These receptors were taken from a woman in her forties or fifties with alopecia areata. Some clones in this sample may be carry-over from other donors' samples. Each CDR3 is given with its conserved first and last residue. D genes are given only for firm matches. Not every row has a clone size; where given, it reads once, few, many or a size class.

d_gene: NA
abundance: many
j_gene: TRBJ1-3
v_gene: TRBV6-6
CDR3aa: CASSSPGNTIYF
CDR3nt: TGTGCCAGCAGTTCGCCTGGAAACACCATATATTTT

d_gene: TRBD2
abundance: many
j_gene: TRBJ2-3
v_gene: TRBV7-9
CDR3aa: CASSLVWRTSDNTDTQYF
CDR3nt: TGTGCCAGCAGCTTAGTATGGCGGACTAGCGACAACACAGATACGCAGTATTTT

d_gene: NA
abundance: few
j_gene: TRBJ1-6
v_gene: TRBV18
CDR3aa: CASSPQGLDSPLHF
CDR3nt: TGTGCCAGCTCACCACAGGGGTTGGATTCACCCCTCCACTTT

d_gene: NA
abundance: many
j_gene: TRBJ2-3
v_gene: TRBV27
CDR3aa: CASRGLPGETQYF
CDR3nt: TGTGCCAGCAGGGGCTTACCGGGAGAGACGCAGTATTTT

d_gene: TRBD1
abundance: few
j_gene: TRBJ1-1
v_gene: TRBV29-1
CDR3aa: CSVDLRRDRNTEAFF
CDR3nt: TGCAGCGTTGATCTGCGGCGGGACAGGAACACTGAAGCTTTCTTT

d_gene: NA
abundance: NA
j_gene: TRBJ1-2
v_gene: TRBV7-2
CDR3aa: CASSFGTRGGIYGYTF
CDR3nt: TGTGCCAGCAGCTTTGGGACCCGAGGGGGAATCTATGGCTACACCTTC

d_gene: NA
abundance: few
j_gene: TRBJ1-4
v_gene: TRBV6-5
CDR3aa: CASRSVKANEKLFF
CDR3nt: TGTGCCAGCAGGTCCGTTAAGGCTAATGAAAAACTGTTTTTT

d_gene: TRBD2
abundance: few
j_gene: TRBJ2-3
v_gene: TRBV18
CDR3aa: CASSPIGGDTDTQYF
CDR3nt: TGTGCCAGCTCACCAATCGGGGGGGACACAGATACGCAGTATTTT

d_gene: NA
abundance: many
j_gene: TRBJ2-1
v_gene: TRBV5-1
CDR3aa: CASSSSFNEQFF
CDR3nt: TGCGCCAGCAGCTCCTCGTTCAATGAGCAGTTCTTC

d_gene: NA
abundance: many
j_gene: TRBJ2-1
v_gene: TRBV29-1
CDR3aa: CSAERVDDEQFF
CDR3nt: TGCAGCGCAGAGAGGGTGGATGATGAGCAGTTCTTC

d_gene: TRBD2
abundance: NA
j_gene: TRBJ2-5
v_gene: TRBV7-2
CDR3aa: CASSLAAGAGKTQYF
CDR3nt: TGTGCCAGCAGCTTAGCGGCGGGAGCGGGGAAGACCCAGTACTTC

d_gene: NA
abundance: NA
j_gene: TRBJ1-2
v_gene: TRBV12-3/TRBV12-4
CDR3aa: CASSLKDEGVHGYTF
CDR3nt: TGTGCCAGCAGTTTAAAGGACGAGGGGGTTCATGGCTACACCTTC

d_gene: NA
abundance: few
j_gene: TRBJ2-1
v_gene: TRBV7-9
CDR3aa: CASSLTGTEQFF
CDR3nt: TGTGCCAGCAGCTTAACCGGGACAGAGCAGTTCTTC

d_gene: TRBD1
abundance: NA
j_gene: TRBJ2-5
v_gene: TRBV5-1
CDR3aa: CASSRDRGQETQYF
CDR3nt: TGCGCCAGCAGTCGGGACAGGGGCCAAGAGACCCAGTACTTC

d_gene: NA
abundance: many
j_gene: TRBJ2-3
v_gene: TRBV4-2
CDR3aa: CASSQRADTQYF
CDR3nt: TGTGCCAGCAGCCAACGAGCAGATACGCAGTATTTT

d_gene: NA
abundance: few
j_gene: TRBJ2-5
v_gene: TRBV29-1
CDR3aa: CSVVGRGQYF
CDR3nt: TGCAGCGTTGTTGGCAGGGGCCAGTACTTC

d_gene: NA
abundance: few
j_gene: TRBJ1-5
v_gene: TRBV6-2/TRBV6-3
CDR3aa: CASRPAGISNQPQHF
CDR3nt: TGTGCCAGCAGACCCGCAGGGATCAGCAATCAGCCCCAGCATTTT

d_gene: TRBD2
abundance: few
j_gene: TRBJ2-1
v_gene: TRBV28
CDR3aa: CASNPGTSGTEKQFF
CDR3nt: TGTGCCAGCAATCCCGGGACTAGCGGGACGGAGAAGCAGTTCTTC